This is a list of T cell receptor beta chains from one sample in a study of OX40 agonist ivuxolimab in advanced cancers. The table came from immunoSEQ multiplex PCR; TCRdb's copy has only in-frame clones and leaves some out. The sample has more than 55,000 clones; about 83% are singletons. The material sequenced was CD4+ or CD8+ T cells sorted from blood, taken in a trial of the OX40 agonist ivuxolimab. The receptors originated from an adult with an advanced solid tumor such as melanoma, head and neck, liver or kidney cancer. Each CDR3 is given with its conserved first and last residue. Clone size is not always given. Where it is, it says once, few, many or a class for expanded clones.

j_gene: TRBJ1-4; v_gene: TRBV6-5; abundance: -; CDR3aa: CASSSGTGSVFF
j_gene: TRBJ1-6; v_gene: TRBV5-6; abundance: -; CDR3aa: CASSGLRDNSPLHF
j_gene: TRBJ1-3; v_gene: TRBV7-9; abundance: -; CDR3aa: CASSDDGSSGNTIYF
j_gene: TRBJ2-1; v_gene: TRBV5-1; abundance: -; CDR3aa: CASSLAQAADEQFF
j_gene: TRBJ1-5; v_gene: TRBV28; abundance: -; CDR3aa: CASSYGRGPKHNQPQHF
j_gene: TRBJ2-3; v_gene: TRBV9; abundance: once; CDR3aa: CASSVVDRGRTDTQYF
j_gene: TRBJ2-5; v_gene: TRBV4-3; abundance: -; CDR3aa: CASSHLGGIGETQYF
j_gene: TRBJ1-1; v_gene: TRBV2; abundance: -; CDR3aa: CASSEQGRNTEAFF
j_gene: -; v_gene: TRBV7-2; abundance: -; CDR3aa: CASSFVQGDEQYF
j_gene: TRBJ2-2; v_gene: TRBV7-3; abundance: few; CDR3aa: CASSLMPAGATGELFF
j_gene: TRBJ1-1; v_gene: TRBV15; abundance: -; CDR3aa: CATSRDYLPTTEAFF
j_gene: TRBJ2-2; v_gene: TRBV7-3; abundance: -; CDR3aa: CASSLGTGNTGELFF
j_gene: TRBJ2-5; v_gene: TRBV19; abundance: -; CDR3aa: CASLAGGPSTRQYF
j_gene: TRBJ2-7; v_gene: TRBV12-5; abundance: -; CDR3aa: CASGLVLPILAGGPHHEQYF
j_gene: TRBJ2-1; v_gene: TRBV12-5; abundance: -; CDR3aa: CASVPGGSYNEQFF
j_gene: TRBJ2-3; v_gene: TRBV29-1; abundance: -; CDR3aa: CSVDEGGTDTQYF
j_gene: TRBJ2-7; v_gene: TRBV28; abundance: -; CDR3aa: CASSLVAGVYEQYF
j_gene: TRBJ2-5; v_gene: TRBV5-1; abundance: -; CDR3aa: CASSNGQGAILETQYF
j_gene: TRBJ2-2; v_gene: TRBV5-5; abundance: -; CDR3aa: CASSLADINTGELFF
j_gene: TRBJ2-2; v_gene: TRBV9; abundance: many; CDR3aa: CASSVADNTGELFF
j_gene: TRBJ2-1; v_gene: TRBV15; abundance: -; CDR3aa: CATSPTGDYNEQFF
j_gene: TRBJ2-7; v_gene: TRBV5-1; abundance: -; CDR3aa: CASSSTGEGVPFSYEQYF
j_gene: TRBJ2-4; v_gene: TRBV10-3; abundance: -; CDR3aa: CAISESKSGSEPTKNIQYF
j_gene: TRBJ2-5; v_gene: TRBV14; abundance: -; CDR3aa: CASSQVSPWETQYF
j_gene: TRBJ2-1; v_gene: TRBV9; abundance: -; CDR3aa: CASSPILDNEQFF
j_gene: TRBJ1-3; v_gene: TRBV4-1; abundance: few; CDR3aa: CASSQEGTGNTIYF
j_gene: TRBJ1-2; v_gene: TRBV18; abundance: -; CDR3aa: CASSLSNRGHTF
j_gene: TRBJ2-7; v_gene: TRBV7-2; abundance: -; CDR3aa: CASSAGTGSYEQYF